This T cell receptor (beta chain) was found in a study of blood T cell repertoires in COVID-19. Trimming pared 1 base from V and 3 bases from J, leaving 6 bases between. CDR3 length: 13 amino acids. Per germline, CDR1 SEHNR and CDR2 FQNEAQ (reference sequence). Libraries were prepared by immunoSEQ multiplex PCR; TCRdb keeps only in-frame clonotypes and omits some of them. The data show about 54,000 clones, approximately 90% seen once. The source of this sequence is a woman in her forties with active COVID-19. The chain links TRBV7-9 to TRBJ1-2; D is undetermined. The sequencing sample was made of peripheral blood. Here the CDR3 DNA reads TGTGCCAGCAGCTTAGGAGCCGACTATGGCTACACCTTC. It codes for CASSLGADYGYTF.